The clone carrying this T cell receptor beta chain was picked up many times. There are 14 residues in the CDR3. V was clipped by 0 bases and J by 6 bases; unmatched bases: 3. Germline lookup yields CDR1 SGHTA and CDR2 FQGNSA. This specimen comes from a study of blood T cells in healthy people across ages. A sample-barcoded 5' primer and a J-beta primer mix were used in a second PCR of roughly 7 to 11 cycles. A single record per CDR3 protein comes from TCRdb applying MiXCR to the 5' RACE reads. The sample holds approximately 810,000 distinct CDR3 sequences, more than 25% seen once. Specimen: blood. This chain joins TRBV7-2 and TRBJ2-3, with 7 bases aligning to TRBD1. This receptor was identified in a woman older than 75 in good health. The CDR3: CASSLARGFDTQYF. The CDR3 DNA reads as TGTGCCAGCAGCTTAGCCAGGGGGTTCGATACGCAGTATTTT.